What follows describes a single T cell receptor beta chain. The target antigen is unknown. This sample was taken from a study of T cell responses to AZD1222 COVID-19 vaccine. General study points: Donors in the cohort were predominantly white British and more often female, and clonal diversity was possibly underestimated. Spike-spanning, vaccine-associated CD4 TCRs were dominant at 160-218 and 743-854.

The germline V gene encodes CDR1 KGHSH and CDR2 LQKENI. J was trimmed by 12 bases and V by 2 bases; bases with no gene match: 4. This CDR3 is built from 14 residues. Using immunoSEQ multiplex PCR, the repertoire was profiled, and TCRdb retains in-frame clones only, with some absent. The table has roughly 65,000 clones, 85% to 90% seen once. The chain links TRBV18 to TRBJ1-6; 10 bases line up with TRBD1. This TCR came from an adult in good health. This specimen was peripheral blood, taken on day 0 of AZD1222 vaccination. In nucleotides, the CDR3 is TGTGCCAGCTCACCAGCGGGACAGGGGCAACCCCTCCACTTT. As protein: CASSPAGQGQPLHF.